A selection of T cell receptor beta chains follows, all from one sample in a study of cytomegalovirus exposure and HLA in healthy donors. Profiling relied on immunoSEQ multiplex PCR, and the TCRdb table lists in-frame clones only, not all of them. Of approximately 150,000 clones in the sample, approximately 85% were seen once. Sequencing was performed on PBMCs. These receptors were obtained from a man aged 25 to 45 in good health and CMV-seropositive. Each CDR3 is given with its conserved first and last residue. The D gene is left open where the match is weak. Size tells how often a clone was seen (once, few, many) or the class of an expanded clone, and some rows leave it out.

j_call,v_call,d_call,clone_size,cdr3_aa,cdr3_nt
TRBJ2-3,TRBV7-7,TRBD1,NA,CASSQTGLADTQYF,TGTGCTAGCAGCCAGACAGGGTTGGCAGATACGCAGTATTTT
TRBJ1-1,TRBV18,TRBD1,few,CASSQGASEAFF,TGTGCCAGCTCACAGGGGGCCTCTGAAGCTTTCTTT
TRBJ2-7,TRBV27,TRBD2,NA,CASSSGLAVYEQYF,TGTGCCAGCAGCTCGGGACTAGCGGTCTACGAGCAGTACTTC
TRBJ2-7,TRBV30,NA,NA,CAWSVHPDSAVGEQYF,TGTGCCTGGAGTGTACACCCAGATAGCGCCGTGGGCGAGCAGTACTTC
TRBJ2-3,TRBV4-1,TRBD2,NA,CASSMLAGGLDTQYF,TGCGCCAGCAGCATGCTAGCGGGAGGATTAGATACGCAGTATTTT
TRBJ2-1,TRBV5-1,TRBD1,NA,CASRQGLPDNEQFF,TGCGCCAGCAGACAGGGGCTACCTGACAATGAGCAGTTCTTC
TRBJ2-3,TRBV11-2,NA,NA,CASSLEGAGPWPGTDTQYF,TGTGCCAGCAGCTTAGAGGGCGCGGGACCCTGGCCGGGCACAGATACGCAGTATTTT
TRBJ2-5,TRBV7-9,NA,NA,CSSSLTEVATQYF,TGTTCCAGCAGCCTGACAGAAGTGGCGACCCAGTACTTC
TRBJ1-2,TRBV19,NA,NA,CASSPQGHTRANYGYTF,TGTGCCAGTAGTCCACAGGGACATACCCGAGCTAACTATGGCTACACCTTC
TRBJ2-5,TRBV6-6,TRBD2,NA,CASKGGKETQYF,TGTGCCAGCAAGGGAGGGAAAGAGACCCAGTACTTC
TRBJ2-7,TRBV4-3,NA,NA,CASSQVGSPTYEQYF,TGCGCCAGCAGCCAAGTAGGGAGCCCCACCTACGAGCAGTACTTC
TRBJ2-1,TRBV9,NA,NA,CASSVGPGSRTSEQFF,TGTGCCAGCAGCGTAGGACCCGGGAGCCGCACAAGTGAGCAGTTCTTC
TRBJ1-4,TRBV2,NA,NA,CASSVVREKLFF,TGTGCCAGCAGTGTGGTACGGGAAAAACTGTTTTTT